This is a list of T cell receptor beta chains from one sample in a study of blood T cell repertoires in COVID-19. The repertoire was sequenced with immunoSEQ multiplex PCR; TCRdb's copy has only in-frame clones and lacks some. Found here are 100,000 or so clones, roughly 89% of them singletons; the top ten hold 5% to 7%. The sequencing input was peripheral blood. The receptor source for this set is a man between 65 and 80 years old with acute or convalescent COVID-19. Each CDR3 is given with its conserved first and last residue. A D gene is named only where the DNA matches it firmly. Size tells how often a clone was seen (once, few, many) or the class of an expanded clone, and some rows leave it out.

CDR3,DNA,D,V,size,J
CASSPSPNVMGYTF,TGTGCCAGCAGCCCCTCCCCTAACGTGATGGGCTACACCTTC,NA,TRBV3-1/TRBV3-2,NA,TRBJ1-2
CATSDRDSKNIQYF,TGTGCCACCAGTGACAGGGACAGCAAAAACATTCAGTACTTC,TRBD1,TRBV24-1,few,TRBJ2-4
CASTVDRGTQPQHF,TGTGCCAGCACCGTCGACAGGGGAACGCAGCCCCAGCATTTT,TRBD1,TRBV2,NA,TRBJ1-5
CASSPGEGRNEQFF,TGCGCCAGCAGCCCGGGGGAGGGGCGGAATGAGCAGTTCTTC,TRBD2,TRBV4-3,once,TRBJ2-1
CASSWSTGADGEQYF,TGTGCCAGCAGCTGGTCGACAGGCGCAGATGGCGAGCAGTACTTC,NA,TRBV5-5,NA,TRBJ2-7
CASSYDRGSKGYTF,TGCGCCAGCAGCTACGACAGGGGGTCGAAAGGCTACACCTTC,TRBD1,TRBV5-1,NA,TRBJ1-2
CASKGGLNYGYTF,TGTGCCAGCAAGGGAGGCCTGAACTATGGCTACACCTTC,NA,TRBV27,NA,TRBJ1-2
CVYVELAVQETQYF,TGTGTTTATGTAGAACTAGCGGTACAAGAGACCCAGTACTTC,NA,TRBV21-1,once,TRBJ2-5
CASNPQGTHNSPLHF,TGTGCCAGCAACCCACAGGGCACGCATAATTCACCCCTCCACTTT,NA,TRBV7-2,once,TRBJ1-6
CASSIDSGSLKEQFF,TGTGCCAGTAGTATAGACTCCGGGAGCTTGAAGGAGCAGTTCTTC,NA,TRBV19,NA,TRBJ2-1
CASTSGTGNEQFF,TGTGCCAGCACTAGCGGGACTGGGAATGAGCAGTTCTTC,TRBD2,TRBV11-2,NA,TRBJ2-1
CASSALPRGSYNSPLHF,TGTGCCAGCAGCGCCCTTCCGCGGGGGTCCTATAATTCACCCCTCCACTTT,NA,TRBV9,NA,TRBJ1-6
CASSQVPREAGGSPLHF,TGCGCCAGCAGCCAAGTCCCAAGGGAGGCAGGGGGCTCACCCCTCCACTTT,TRBD1,TRBV4-1,NA,TRBJ1-6
CASSISPEGDNSPLHF,TGTGCCAGTAGTATCTCCCCAGAGGGTGATAATTCACCCCTCCACTTT,NA,TRBV19,NA,TRBJ1-6
CASRTGPANSPLHF,TGTGCCAGCAGGACAGGGCCAGCAAATTCACCCCTCCACTTT,TRBD1,TRBV6-5,NA,TRBJ1-6
CASSFQGLVGYTF,TGTGCCAGCAGTTTTCAGGGTTTAGTTGGCTACACCTTC,NA,TRBV5-4,NA,TRBJ1-2
CASSFAAIYNEQFF,TGTGCCAGCAGCTTCGCGGCGATCTACAATGAGCAGTTCTTC,NA,TRBV11-3,NA,TRBJ2-1
CASSHTGPEQYF,TGTGCCAGCAGCCATACAGGACCTGAGCAGTACTTC,NA,TRBV12-3/TRBV12-4,NA,TRBJ2-7
CASSLRGGTTEAFF,TGTGCCAGCAGCTTACGGGGTGGAACAACTGAAGCTTTCTTT,NA,TRBV7-3,NA,TRBJ1-1
CASSRRGSGQPQHF,TGTGCCAGCAGCCGCAGGGGTTCCGGTCAGCCCCAGCATTTT,NA,TRBV6-2/TRBV6-3,NA,TRBJ1-5
CASSETGSYEQYF,TGCGCCAGCAGTGAAACAGGGTCCTACGAGCAGTACTTC,NA,TRBV10-1,few,TRBJ2-7
CASSSQGGRYNEQFF,TGTGCCAGCAGCTCTCAGGGCGGGAGATACAATGAGCAGTTCTTC,TRBD2,TRBV5-4,NA,TRBJ2-1
CASSRGLADSYEQYF,TGTGCCAGCAGCCGCGGACTAGCGGATTCCTACGAGCAGTACTTC,TRBD2,TRBV27,NA,TRBJ2-7
CASTRMSAGNTEAFF,TGTGCCAGCACCCGAATGTCCGCGGGGAACACTGAAGCTTTCTTT,NA,TRBV27,once,TRBJ1-1
CASSQEEVVGNEQFF,TGTGCCAGCAGCCAAGAAGAGGTAGTTGGGAATGAGCAGTTCTTC,NA,TRBV3-1/TRBV3-2,NA,TRBJ2-1
CASSYSRDRGQESPLHF,TGTGCCAGCAGTTACTCGAGGGACAGGGGACAAGAATCACCCCTCCACTTT,TRBD1,TRBV6-7,NA,TRBJ1-6
CASSQVMSLGQGAEEQFF,TGCGCCAGCAGCCAAGTGATGAGTTTGGGACAGGGGGCGGAAGAGCAGTTCTTC,TRBD1,TRBV4-1,NA,TRBJ2-1
CASSLLLNTEAFF,TGTGCCAGCAGTTTACTACTCAACACTGAAGCTTTCTTT,NA,TRBV12-3/TRBV12-4,NA,TRBJ1-1
CASSPGQGWGYTF,TGTGCCAGTAGTCCTGGACAGGGGTGGGGCTACACCTTC,TRBD1,TRBV19,NA,TRBJ1-2
CASSFGQGGTGNTIYF,TGTGCCAGCAGCTTCGGACAGGGCGGGACTGGAAACACCATATATTTT,TRBD1,TRBV7-2,NA,TRBJ1-3
CASSMTSGSYEQYF,TGTGCCAGTAGCATGACTAGCGGGTCCTACGAGCAGTACTTC,TRBD2,TRBV19,NA,TRBJ2-7
CASSQVEASGGPSSYNEQFF,TGTGCCAGCAGCCAAGTGGAGGCTAGCGGGGGCCCTAGCTCCTACAATGAGCAGTTCTTC,TRBD2,TRBV4-2,NA,TRBJ2-1
CASSTPGQGTPTEAFF,TGTGCCAGCAGCACCCCCGGACAGGGAACCCCCACTGAAGCTTTCTTT,NA,TRBV21-1,NA,TRBJ1-1
CASSLIAGYEQYF,TGTGCCAGCAGTTTAATCGCGGGGTACGAGCAGTACTTC,NA,TRBV27,NA,TRBJ2-7
CASRTGATAYSPLHF,TGCGCCAGCAGGACAGGGGCAACGGCATATTCACCCCTCCACTTT,TRBD1,TRBV10-2,once,TRBJ1-6
CASRGQGTEAFF,TGTGCCAGCAGAGGACAGGGCACTGAAGCTTTCTTT,TRBD1,TRBV27,NA,TRBJ1-1
CASRAGTVTHEQYF,TGTGCCAGCCGCGCCGGGACAGTGACTCACGAGCAGTACTTC,TRBD1,TRBV27,NA,TRBJ2-7